Listed below are T cell receptor beta chains from one sample, sequenced in a study of T-cell reconstitution after alpha-beta-depleted transplantation in children. TCRdb used MiXCR to reprocess the PCR reads, holding one entry per CDR3 protein. The sample shows about 500,000 distinct CDR3 sequences, roughly 11% of them seen only once. The starting material was PBMCs, mostly from graft donor cells, obtained 180 days after TCRalphabeta/CD19-depleted stem cell transplant. The source is a female patient between 2 and 15 years old who had a stem cell transplant for aplastic anemia, so the T cells may come from the graft donor. Each CDR3 is given with its conserved first and last residue. The order of the fields is J gene, clone size, V gene, CDR3 protein. Clone size is shown for a subset of rows, as once, few, many or a class of expanded clone.

TRBJ1-6 few TRBV4-3 CASSAGFFSPLHF
TRBJ2-2 many TRBV4-2 CASSFRTSGNTGELFF
TRBJ2-1 many TRBV7-7 CASSSGTNSNEQFF
TRBJ2-1 . TRBV6-4 CASSVEGFSYNEQFF
TRBJ2-5 few TRBV7-2 CASSLGRPGQGETWETQYF
TRBJ2-7 . TRBV7-9 CASSLGGQSYEQYF
TRBJ2-5 few TRBV12-3/TRBV12-4 CASSLGGLGVQTQYF
TRBJ1-1 many TRBV5-1 CASSYQGSSMNTEAFF
TRBJ2-7 few TRBV7-2 CASSFPPWRGAREQYF
TRBJ2-7 . TRBV6-1 CASSETSLQQYF
TRBJ1-1 many TRBV7-2 CASSLSPPGMNTEAFF
TRBJ1-1 . TRBV20-1 CSARKPFRGSTEAFF
TRBJ2-5 . TRBV27 CASSWLAPLSQETQYF
TRBJ2-1 few TRBV20-1 CSAGRKTNEQFF
TRBJ1-2 few TRBV4-3 CASSQGVTGSNYGYTF
TRBJ1-5 few TRBV10-3 CAISDRRNQPQHF